This TCR beta chain stems from a study of regulatory T cells in long-lasting Graves disease. The wider study: Graves' cases, newly diagnosed, had used antithyroid drugs under 3 months.

Whole-study results and caveats: Persistent patients had more shared public clonotypes (about 2,800) than new patients (approximately 970).

To note about this clonotype: Its cognate antigen is unknown.

Germline V CDR1 and CDR2: SEHNR, FQNEAQ (reference sequence). With 1 base removed from V and 5 bases from J, the gap between germline ends came to 11 bases. The CDR3 length is 14 residues. Time point here: newly diagnosed GD, antithyroid drugs for less than 3 months. RNA extracted from PBMCs served as the sequencing template. Arm-PCR of CDR3 regions and iRepertoire HTBI primers were the basis on which TCR beta libraries were built. TCRdb re-derived calls from the multiplex PCR reads in MiXCR, one entry per CDR3 protein. The top ten hold under 20% of the sample, which has some 330,000 distinct CDR3 sequences, about 11% seen once. These data also featured in a second study, about T cells in Graves' hyperthyroidism and ophthalmopathy.

The receptor comes from a woman in her late teens or twenties with Graves disease. This chain links TRBV7-9 with TRBJ1-1, with D possibly matching TRBD1 (5 bases). The sequencing used peripheral blood mononuclear cells (PBMCs), collected at new diagnosis, from a patient treated with antithyroid drugs. CDR3 loop: CASSLGDPRTEAFF. The CDR3 DNA is TGTGCCAGCAGCTTAGGGGACCCCAGGACTGAAGCTTTCTTT.